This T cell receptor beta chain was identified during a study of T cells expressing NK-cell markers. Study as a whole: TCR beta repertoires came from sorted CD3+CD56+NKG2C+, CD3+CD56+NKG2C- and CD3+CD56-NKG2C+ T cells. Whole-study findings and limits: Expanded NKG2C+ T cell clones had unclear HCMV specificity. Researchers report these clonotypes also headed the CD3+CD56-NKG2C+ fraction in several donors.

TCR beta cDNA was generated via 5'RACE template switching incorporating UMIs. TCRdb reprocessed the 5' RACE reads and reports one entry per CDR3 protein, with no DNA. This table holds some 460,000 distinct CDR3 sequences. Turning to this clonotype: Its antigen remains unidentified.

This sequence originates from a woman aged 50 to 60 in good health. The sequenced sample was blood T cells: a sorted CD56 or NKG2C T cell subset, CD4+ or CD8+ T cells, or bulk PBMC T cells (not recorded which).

This CDR3 reads CASSRQKTGELFF. V is TRBV7-6 and J is TRBJ2-2. The germline V gene encodes CDR1 SGHVS and CDR2 FNYEAQ. This CDR3 is 13 amino acids long.